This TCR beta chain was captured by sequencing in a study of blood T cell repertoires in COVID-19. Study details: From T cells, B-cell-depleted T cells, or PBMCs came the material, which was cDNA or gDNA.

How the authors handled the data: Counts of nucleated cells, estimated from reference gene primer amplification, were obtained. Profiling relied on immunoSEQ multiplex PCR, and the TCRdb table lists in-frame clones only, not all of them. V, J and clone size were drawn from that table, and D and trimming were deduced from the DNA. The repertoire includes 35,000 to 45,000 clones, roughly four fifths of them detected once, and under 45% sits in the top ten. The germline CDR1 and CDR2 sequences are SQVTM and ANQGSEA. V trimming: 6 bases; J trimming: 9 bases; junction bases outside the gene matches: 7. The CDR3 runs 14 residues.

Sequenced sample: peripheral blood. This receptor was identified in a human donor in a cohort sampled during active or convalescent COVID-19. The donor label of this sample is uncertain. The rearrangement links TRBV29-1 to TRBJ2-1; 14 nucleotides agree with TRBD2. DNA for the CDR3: TGCAGCGTCGGGACTAGCGGGAGCCGGGGTGAGCAGTTCTTC. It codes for CSVGTSGSRGEQFF.